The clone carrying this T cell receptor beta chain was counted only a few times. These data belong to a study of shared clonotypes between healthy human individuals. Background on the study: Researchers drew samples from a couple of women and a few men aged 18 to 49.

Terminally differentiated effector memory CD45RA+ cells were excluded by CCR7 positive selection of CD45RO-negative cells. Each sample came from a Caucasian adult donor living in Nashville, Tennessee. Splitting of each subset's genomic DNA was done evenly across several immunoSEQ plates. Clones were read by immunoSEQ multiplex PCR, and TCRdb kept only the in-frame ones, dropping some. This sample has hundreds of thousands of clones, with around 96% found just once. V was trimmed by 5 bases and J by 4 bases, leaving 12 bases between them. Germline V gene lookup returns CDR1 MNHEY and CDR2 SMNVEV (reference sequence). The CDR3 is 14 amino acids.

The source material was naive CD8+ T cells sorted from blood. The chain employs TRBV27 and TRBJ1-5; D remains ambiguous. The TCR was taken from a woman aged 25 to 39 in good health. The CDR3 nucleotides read TGTGCCAGCAGTCCCTTGACGGGTAATCAGCCCCAGCATTTT. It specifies CASSPLTGNQPQHF.